A single sample gave rise to the 11 T cell receptor beta chains below, sequenced in a study of PD-1 blockade in mismatch repair-deficient tumors. The method was immunoSEQ multiplex PCR; TCRdb's version includes in-frame clones alone and lacks a portion of them. The sample includes some 26,000 clones, 65% to 85% seen only once; the top ten take around 20%. The source material was peripheral blood, sampled 12 weeks after starting pembrolizumab. These receptors were obtained from an adult with mismatch repair-deficient cancer.

CDR3 in amino acids: CASSVATEAGPYNEQFF. In DNA form, the CDR3 reads TGTGCCAGCAGCGTAGCTACAGAAGCGGGGCCTTACAATGAGCAGTTCTTC. The chain joins TRBV9 to TRBJ2-1; 7 bases are shared with TRBD2. The germline CDR1 and CDR2 sequences are SGDLS and YYNGEE. The CDR3 runs to 17 residues. Trimming removed 0 bases from V and 4 bases from J; junction bases left unmatched: 10.

The chain couples TRBV10-3 to TRBJ2-5, with unresolved D. CDR1 and CDR2 from the germline V gene are ENHRY and SYGVKD. The germline V and J ends were trimmed by 0 bases and 1 base, with 6 bases remaining between them. This CDR3 has 14 residues. CDR3 coding DNA: TGTGCCATCAGTGAGTCGGACGCCCAAGAGACCCAGTACTTC. Encoded protein: CAISESDAQETQYF.

The chain has TRBV29-1 and TRBJ2-7; D gene unclear. Trimming removed 5 bases from V and 2 bases from J, with 13 bases in between. This CDR3 comprises 13 residues. Germline assignment: CDR1 SQVTM and CDR2 ANQGSEA. For the CDR3, the DNA is TGCAGCGTTTTAGGTTCCGTCGCCTACGAGCAGTACTTC. It encodes CSVLGSVAYEQYF.

The chain carries TRBV6-5 and TRBJ2-1; D uncertain. Trimming pared 6 bases from V and 3 bases from J, leaving 9 bases between. CDR3 length equals 13 residues. Germline loops: CDR1 MNHEY, CDR2 SVGAGI. CDR3 in amino acids: CASSEPGYNEQFF. DNA for the CDR3: TGTGCCAGCAGCGAACCGGGCTACAATGAGCAGTTCTTC.

The chain joins TRBV7-3 to TRBJ2-1, with D possibly TRBD2 on 6 matching bases. Germline V gene lookup returns CDR1 SGHTA and CDR2 FQGTGA. V shed 5 bases and J shed 1 base, with 12 bases lying between them. CDR3 length: 15 residues. The DNA of the CDR3 is TGTGCCAGCAGCGCGTCGGGGGTATCCTACAATGAGCAGTTCTTC. It yields the protein CASSASGVSYNEQFF.

The V and J genes are TRBV9 and TRBJ2-2; D may be TRBD1 (6 bases). The germline V and J ends were trimmed by 3 bases and 3 bases, with 9 bases remaining between them. The CDR3 has 14 amino acids. Germline CDR1 SGDLS, CDR2 YYNGEE. The DNA for the CDR3 is TGTGCCAGCAGCGCCAGGGGCTACACCGGGGAGCTGTTTTTT. Its protein product is CASSARGYTGELFF.

This chain links TRBV6-5 with TRBJ2-7; TRBD1 might be the D (6 bases). V was trimmed by 4 bases and J by 4 bases, leaving 17 bases between them. The CDR3 covers 15 residues. Germline lookup yields CDR1 MNHEY and CDR2 SVGAGI. The CDR3 region has the DNA TGTGCCAGCAGTTCCGCAGGGGCGAAAAAATACGAGCAGTACTTC. It encodes CASSSAGAKKYEQYF.

The rearrangement links TRBV28 to TRBJ2-3; TRBD1 is a possible D gene (8 bases). Trimming left V 7 bases short and J 10 bases short, with 24 bases between. The CDR3 extends over 15 amino acids. CDR1 MDHEN and CDR2 SYDVKM come from the germline V gene. CDR3 region: CASTTHRGGRGPQYF. CDR3 in DNA: TGTGCCAGCACCACCCACAGGGGGGGGAGGGGGCCGCAGTATTTT. The variable domain in full, with the rest retrieved from reference TRBV28 and TRBJ2-3, is DVKVTQSSRYLVKRTGEKVFLECVQDMDHENMFWYRQDPGLGLRLIYFSYDVKMKEKGDIPEGYSVSREKKERFSLILESASTNQTSMYLCASTTHRGGRGPQYFGPGTRLTVL.

The chain recombines TRBV19 with TRBJ2-2; D possibly corresponds to TRBD1 (5 bases). The CDR3 is 12 residues long. V lost 9 bases and J 5 bases, leaving 10 bases between the germline ends. Germline V CDR1 and CDR2: LNHDA, SQIVND (reference sequence). CDR3: CASITGTGELFF. The CDR3, as DNA: TGTGCCAGCATAACAGGAACCGGGGAGCTGTTTTTT.

The J gene is TRBJ2-1, the V gene TRBV6-1; tentatively, D is TRBD2 (6 bases). This CDR3 region has 15 residues. Looked up from germline, CDR1 is MNHNS and CDR2 is SASEGT. V gave up 7 bases and J gave up 1 base, with 14 bases separating them. The CDR3 DNA sequence: TGTGCCAGCATGGAGGGGACGGAATCCTACAATGAGCAGTTCTTC. As protein: CASMEGTESYNEQFF.

The V and J genes are TRBV4-1 and TRBJ1-2; D possibly corresponds to TRBD1 (5 bases). CDR1 is MGHRA, CDR2 YSYEKL, per germline. The CDR3 is made up of 13 amino acids. The V end lost 1 base, the J end lost 8 bases, and 11 bases lay between the germline ends. CDR3 protein: CASSQGLGDGYTF. CDR3 bases: TGCGCCAGCAGCCAAGGCCTTGGGGACGGCTACACCTTC.